The 3 T cell receptor beta chains below were found in one sample sequenced in a study of T cell repertoires in cytomegalovirus infection. Each CDR3 protein is one row after TCRdb ran MiXCR on the reads. The sample records 150,000 to 200,000 distinct CDR3 sequences, approximately 17% being singletons. The source material was CD8+ T cells from PBMCs. These receptors originate from a human donor in good health (CMV status not recorded). Some clones in this sample may be carry-over from other donors' samples.

By frequency in the sample, this clonotype is medium-sized. This rearrangement joins TRBV7-9 to TRBJ2-1, with TRBD2 matching 8 bases. Germline assignment: CDR1 SEHNR and CDR2 FQNEAQ (reference sequence). J lost 8 bases, V lost 5 bases, and 17 bases had no gene match. The CDR3 is 17 amino acids. The CDR3: CASSPPRGAGGGYEQFF. In DNA form, the CDR3 reads TGTGCCAGCAGCCCCCCCCGAGGGGCGGGAGGCGGCTATGAGCAGTTCTTC.

CDR3 protein: CASTISGGLEQFF. The CDR3 DNA reads as TGTGCCAGCACCATTAGCGGGGGACTGGAGCAGTTCTTC. The J gene is TRBJ2-1, the V gene TRBV6-2 or TRBV6-3; 9 nucleotides line up with TRBD2. This CDR3 is built from 13 residues. Trimming took 7 bases from V and 10 from J; bases not matched to a gene: 8. CDR1 MNHEY and CDR2 SVGEGT come from the germline V gene.

The table lists this clonotype with many counts. J is TRBJ2-3 and V is TRBV5-1; D uncertain. The germline V gene has CDR1 SGHRS and CDR2 YFSETQ. The CDR3 contains 13 residues. V was trimmed by 1 base and J by 4 bases, leaving 7 bases between them. CDR3 nucleotide sequence: TGCGCCAGCAGCTTGTCGACTTCAGATACGCAGTATTTT. Its translation is CASSLSTSDTQYF.